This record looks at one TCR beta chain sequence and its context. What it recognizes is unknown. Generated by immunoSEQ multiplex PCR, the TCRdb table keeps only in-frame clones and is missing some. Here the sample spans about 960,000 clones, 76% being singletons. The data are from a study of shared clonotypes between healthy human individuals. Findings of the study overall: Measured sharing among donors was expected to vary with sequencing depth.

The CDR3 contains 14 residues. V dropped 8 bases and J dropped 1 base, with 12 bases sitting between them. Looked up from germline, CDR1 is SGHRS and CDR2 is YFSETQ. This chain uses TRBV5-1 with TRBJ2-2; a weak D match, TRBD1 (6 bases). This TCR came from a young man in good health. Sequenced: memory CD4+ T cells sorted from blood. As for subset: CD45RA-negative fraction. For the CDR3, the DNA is TGCGCCAGTAGCCCACAGGGGAACACCGGGGAGCTGTTTTTT. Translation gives CASSPQGNTGELFF.